These T cell receptor beta chains were read from a single sample in a study of cytomegalovirus exposure and HLA in healthy donors. Sequencing used immunoSEQ multiplex PCR; TCRdb keeps in-frame clones, though not all of them. Of some 150,000 clones in the sample, around 81% were seen once. The sample taken for sequencing was PBMCs. All receptors derive from a male donor in good health and CMV-seronegative. Each CDR3 is given with its conserved first and last residue. The order of the fields is V gene, D gene, J gene, clone size, CDR3 protein, CDR3 DNA. A D gene is named only where the DNA matches it firmly. Size is stated for part of the rows, as once, few or many counts, or as a class when the clone is expanded.

>TRBV6-6|TRBD2|TRBJ2-1|NA
CASSLSGSNEQFF
TGTGCCAGCAGTCTTAGCGGGAGCAATGAGCAGTTCTTC
>TRBV10-3|NA|TRBJ2-3|NA
CAISESSGVNISASTDTQYF
TGTGCCATCAGTGAGTCCAGCGGAGTTAACATATCCGCTAGCACAGATACGCAGTATTTT
>TRBV20-1|NA|TRBJ1-2|NA
CSARDQERTF
TGCAGTGCTAGAGATCAGGAACGCACCTTC
>TRBV6-6|TRBD2|TRBJ2-7|NA
CASSYGTSGAVGEQYF
TGTGCCAGCAGTTATGGGACTAGCGGGGCCGTGGGCGAGCAGTACTTC
>TRBV6-5|TRBD2|TRBJ2-7|NA
CASSYSGTNLYEQYF
TGTGCCAGCAGTTACTCCGGGACTAACCTCTACGAGCAGTACTTC
>TRBV6-1|NA|TRBJ1-6|NA
CASSLGVSYNSPLHF
TGTGCCAGCAGCTTAGGGGTCTCCTATAATTCACCCCTCCACTTT
>TRBV7-9|TRBD1|TRBJ2-4|NA
CASSRRDRVNIQYF
TGTGCCAGCAGCCGCCGGGACAGGGTAAACATTCAGTACTTC
>TRBV5-4|TRBD2|TRBJ2-2|NA
CASSSGTSGRSTGELFF
TGTGCCAGCAGCTCCGGGACTAGCGGGAGATCCACCGGGGAGCTGTTTTTT
>TRBV7-2|TRBD1|TRBJ2-1|NA
CASTSTGGASNEQFF
TGTGCCAGCACCTCGACAGGGGGCGCTTCCAATGAGCAGTTCTTC
>TRBV7-6|TRBD1|TRBJ2-7|NA
CASSARTGSFTVDF
TGTGCCAGCAGCGCCAGGACAGGGTCCTTTACTGTTGACTTC
>TRBV25-1|TRBD1|TRBJ2-7|few
CPSSSTGISSYEQYF
TGTCCCAGCAGCTCGACAGGGATAAGCTCCTACGAGCAGTACTTC
>TRBV19|NA|TRBJ2-7|NA
CASSKSGSSYEQYF
TGTGCCAGTAGTAAATCGGGGAGCTCCTACGAGCAGTACTTC
>TRBV5-1|TRBD2|TRBJ2-2|few
CASSLGPSGEPGELFF
TGCGCCAGCAGCTTGGGCCCCAGCGGGGAACCCGGGGAGCTGTTTTTT
>TRBV7-3|TRBD1|TRBJ1-2|NA
CASSLKETGYGYTF
TGTGCCAGCAGCTTGAAGGAGACAGGGTATGGCTACACCTTC
>TRBV15|TRBD1|TRBJ1-3|few
CATSETGGLGNTIYF
TGTGCCACCAGCGAGACAGGGGGCTTAGGAAACACCATATATTTT
>TRBV4-1|TRBD2|TRBJ2-1|NA
CASSHGTSEQFF
TGCGCCAGCAGCCACGGGACTAGTGAGCAGTTCTTC
>TRBV6-1|TRBD1|TRBJ1-2|NA
CASSLTGGSGGYTF
TGTGCCAGCAGCCTGACAGGGGGCAGCGGTGGCTACACCTTC
>TRBV29-1|NA|TRBJ2-7|NA
CSVKGRLSRASEQYF
TGCAGCGTTAAAGGGAGACTATCCCGAGCTAGCGAGCAGTACTTC
>TRBV21-1|NA|TRBJ2-1|NA
CASSKRTSVSSYNEQFF
TGTGCCAGCAGCAAAAGGACTAGCGTCAGCTCCTACAATGAGCAGTTCTTC
>TRBV11-2|TRBD1|TRBJ2-3|NA
CASSLGQGSTDTQYF
TGTGCCAGCAGCTTAGGACAGGGAAGCACAGATACGCAGTATTTT
>TRBV30|NA|TRBJ2-3|few
CAWTGLSTDTQYF
TGTGCCTGGACAGGGCTAAGCACAGATACGCAGTATTTT
>TRBV14|NA|TRBJ1-1|NA
CASSHRGMNTEAFF
TGTGCCAGCAGCCACAGGGGTATGAACACTGAAGCTTTCTTT
>TRBV5-1|NA|TRBJ1-4|NA
CASSPRRGGLGEKLFF
TGCGCCAGCAGCCCGCGTCGGGGAGGGCTAGGTGAAAAACTGTTTTTT
>TRBV7-9|NA|TRBJ1-2|NA
CASSYPGERDGYTF
TGTGCCAGCAGCTACCCTGGGGAGAGGGATGGCTACACCTTC
>TRBV7-9|NA|TRBJ2-1|NA
CASSLQGSYEQFF
TGTGCCAGCAGCTTACAGGGTTCCTATGAGCAGTTCTTC
>TRBV5-1|NA|TRBJ2-7|NA
CASSLDLLLEQYF
TGCGCCAGCAGCTTGGATCTTCTCCTCGAGCAGTACTTC
>TRBV7-9|TRBD1|TRBJ1-1|NA
CASSSRGDSEAFF
TGTGCCAGCAGCTCTAGGGGGGACAGTGAAGCTTTCTTT
>TRBV7-9|NA|TRBJ2-1|NA
CASSLAELAGDNEQFF
TGTGCCAGCAGCTTAGCGGAGCTCGCAGGGGACAATGAGCAGTTCTTC
>TRBV2|NA|TRBJ1-5|NA
CASSHPGGNQPQHF
TGTGCCAGCAGTCATCCAGGTGGCAATCAGCCCCAGCATTTT
>TRBV15|NA|TRBJ2-3|NA
CATSRDLGGFGTQYF
TGTGCCACCAGCAGAGATCTAGGTGGGTTTGGTACGCAGTATTTT
>TRBV9|NA|TRBJ2-7|NA
CASSEGGASYEQYF
TGTGCCAGCAGCGAAGGCGGGGCTTCCTACGAGCAGTACTTC
>TRBV6-5|TRBD2|TRBJ2-5|NA
CASRRTSGAWETQYF
TGTGCCAGCAGGCGGACTAGCGGGGCCTGGGAGACCCAGTACTTC
>TRBV6-5|NA|TRBJ2-3|NA
CATLQGTDTQYF
TGTGCCACCCTACAGGGCACAGATACGCAGTATTTT
>TRBV18|TRBD2|TRBJ2-1|once
CASSPPTSGNEQFF
TGTGCCAGCTCACCTCCGACTAGCGGGAATGAGCAGTTCTTC
>TRBV27|TRBD1|TRBJ1-4|NA
CASSFSGGRDEKLFF
TGTGCCAGCAGTTTTTCAGGGGGGCGCGATGAAAAACTGTTTTTT
>TRBV4-1|TRBD1|TRBJ1-2|NA
CASRAGTGEQNYGYTF
TGCGCCAGCAGGGCCGGGACAGGGGAACAAAACTATGGCTACACCTTC
>TRBV4-1|TRBD1|TRBJ1-3|NA
CASSHEQGSGNTIYF
TGCGCCAGCAGCCATGAACAGGGGTCGGGAAACACCATATATTTT
>TRBV5-1|NA|TRBJ2-7|few
CASSLTPEGTYEQYF
TGCGCCAGCAGCCTGACACCTGAGGGAACCTACGAGCAGTACTTC
>TRBV4-3|TRBD2|TRBJ2-7|NA
CASSQGKGSGTSYEQYF
TGCGCCAGCAGCCAAGGAAAGGGTAGCGGGACCTCCTACGAGCAGTACTTC
>TRBV11-3|TRBD2|TRBJ2-1|few
CASSPTSGSREQFF
TGTGCCAGCAGCCCGACTAGCGGGAGCCGTGAGCAGTTCTTC
>TRBV30|NA|TRBJ2-3|once
CAWSVSGVATQYF
TGTGCCTGGAGTGTTTCGGGGGTAGCGACGCAGTATTTT
>TRBV5-1|NA|TRBJ2-1|NA
CASSLVGVEQFF
TGCGCCAGCAGCTTGGTCGGGGTAGAGCAGTTCTTC
>TRBV18|TRBD1|TRBJ1-4|NA
CASSQGAGTNEKLFF
TGTGCCAGCTCACAGGGGGCAGGCACTAATGAAAAACTGTTTTTT
>TRBV5-4|NA|TRBJ1-2|NA
CASSRTHTGGYTF
TGTGCCAGCAGTAGAACCCACACGGGGGGCTACACCTTC